This TCR beta chain is drawn from a study of blood T cells in healthy people across ages. Overall study findings and caveats: The recorded TCR beta diversity per million T cells decreased in a roughly linear manner with age.

This clonotype came up many times. Its specificity is not known. The CDR3 is 18 residues long. Germline V lookup: CDR1 MNHNY, CDR2 SVGAGI (reference sequence). V was pared by 0 bases and J by 0 bases, with 8 bases of the junction left unmatched. About 10 milliliters of peripheral blood were drawn from each donor into EDTA-treated tubes. Every sample yielded at least 6.5 million isolated PBMCs. Total RNA, at least 5.5 micrograms per sample, came from PBMCs. Together with a sample-barcoded 5' primer, a J-beta primer mix was included in a second PCR lasting roughly 6 to 12 cycles. MiXCR, applied by TCRdb to the 5' RACE reads, yields one record per CDR3 protein. The data show about 580,000 distinct CDR3 sequences, around 48% seen once.

This sequence joins TRBV6-6 and TRBJ2-7; TRBD2 agrees at 10 bases. Sequencing was done on a sample of blood. The sequence derives from a man older than 75 in good health. This CDR3 reads CASSYSPLAGYSSYEQYF. Written as DNA, the CDR3 is TGTGCCAGCAGTTACTCGCCACTAGCGGGGTACAGCTCCTACGAGCAGTACTTC.